The entry below describes one TCR gamma chain. This clone was observed a few times. Its target antigen remains unknown. With only one base between it and a far larger clone, this is likely a read error. The library relied on multiplex PCR. The instrument given in TCRdb is Ion Torrent PGM. TRG repertoires were amplified from around 200 ng of biopsy DNA with the LymphoTrack kit, in which Illumina adapters are carried by the primers. TRG amplicons were purified with AMPure XP beads, quantified on a 2100 Bioanalyzer, and pooled equimolarly. An Ion PGM instrument was used to sequence the TRG libraries. The study's own analysis went as follows. Using FastX, any read was removed if more than 10% of its nucleotides had quality scores below the third quartile calculated per patient. Reads were aligned with IMGT/HighV-QUEST to assign V, D and J genes, identify CDR3 regions and assess functionality. Sequences were converted to amino acids, and every sequence predicted to be non-functional was removed. CDR3s were split into kmers with and without positional annotation, PCA was performed on kmer frequencies, and samples were clustered using all 1023 combinations of PCs 1-10. Leave-one-out cross-validation was used to validate the classification, with parameters re-optimised on the remaining samples in each round. Shannon diversity was calculated with the vegan R package from repeated random subsamples, each the size of the lowest read count. Via CATT, TCRdb reprocessed the public reads, and rows with identical DNA were then joined. The V and J calls come from TCRdb's annotation, not from the publication. For this sample the table gives about 490 gamma-chain clones, of which less than 45% were detected only once. The ten largest clones represent 48% of the sample.

This record belongs to a study of intestinal T cells in coeliac disease (dated by TCRdb to 2020 to 2021). As for the study more broadly: In the TRG cohort, the mean age of coeliac patients was 15 to 16 years compared with 50 to 65 years for controls, so the coeliac patients were much younger than the controls. Duodenal biopsies from around 34 coeliac disease patients and 21 non-coeliac controls made up a second, larger TCR-gamma (TRG) cohort. The TCR-delta (TRD) cohort comprised duodenal biopsies from approximately eleven coeliac disease patients and approximately eleven non-coeliac controls. The study at large found these results: Of roughly 54 biopsies, some 51 (approximately 94%) were correctly classified by TRG clustering, which had a reported leave-one-out accuracy of around 87%. In training, clustering based on TRD kmers put every one of the 22 biopsies in the right class, and the leave-one-out accuracy was reported as 91%. A significant age difference was observed between coeliac and control groups, although significant classification was not yielded by an age-split analysis. There was no way to tell repeated CDR3 amino acid sequences apart from PCR duplicates. FFPE-derived DNA was found to be relatively degraded, and loss of a proportion of TCR sequences in each sample was likely caused by this degradation.

For each case, genomic DNA was extracted from ten 5-um FFPE scrolls with the QIAamp DNA FFPE tissue kit. To test whether coeliac disease could be classified from the TCR repertoire, the study used duodenal biopsies that were formalin-fixed paraffin-embedded, fully anonymised, and surplus to diagnostic needs. No clinical or histological suspicion of coeliac disease was present in controls, and upper endoscopy was performed in controls for reflux, dyspepsia or gastritis. Spanning cysteine to phenylalanine, the CDR3 consists of 10 amino acids. Only the CDR3 region is kept as DNA, spanning 30 bases read in frame from base 1.

This receptor was taken from a human donor who served as a control with a normal duodenal biopsy, not a healthy volunteer. The rearranged segments are TRGV10 and TRGJ1 or TRGJ2. TRGV10 is an ORF, with its function uncertain. Material: a duodenal biopsy. The DNA reads TGTGCTGCGTGGGATTTTAAGAAGCTCTTT. This is translated as CAAWDFKKLF.